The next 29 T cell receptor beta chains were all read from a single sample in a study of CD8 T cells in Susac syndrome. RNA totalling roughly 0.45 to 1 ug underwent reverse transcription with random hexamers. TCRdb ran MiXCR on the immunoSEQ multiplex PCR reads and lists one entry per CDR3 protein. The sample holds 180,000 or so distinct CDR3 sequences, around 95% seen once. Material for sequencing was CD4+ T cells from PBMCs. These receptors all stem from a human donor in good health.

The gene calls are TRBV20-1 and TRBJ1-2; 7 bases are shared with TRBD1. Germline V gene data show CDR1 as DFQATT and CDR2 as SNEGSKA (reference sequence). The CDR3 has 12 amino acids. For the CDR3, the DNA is TGCATGGTGAGGCAGGGGGTTTATGGCTACACCTTC. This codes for CMVRQGVYGYTF.

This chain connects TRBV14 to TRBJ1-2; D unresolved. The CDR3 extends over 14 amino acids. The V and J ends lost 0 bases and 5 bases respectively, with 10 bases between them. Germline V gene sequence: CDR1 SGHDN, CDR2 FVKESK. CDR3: CASSQDGIVYGYTF. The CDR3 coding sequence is TGTGCCAGCAGCCAAGATGGTATCGTATATGGCTACACCTTC.

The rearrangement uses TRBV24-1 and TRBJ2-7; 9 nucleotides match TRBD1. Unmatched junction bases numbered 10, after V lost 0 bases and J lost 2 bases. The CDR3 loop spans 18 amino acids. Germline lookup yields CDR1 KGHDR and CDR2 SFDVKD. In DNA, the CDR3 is TGTGCCACCAGTGATTTGGGGGACAGGGCAAACGTCACCTACGAGCAGTACTTC. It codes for CATSDLGDRANVTYEQYF.

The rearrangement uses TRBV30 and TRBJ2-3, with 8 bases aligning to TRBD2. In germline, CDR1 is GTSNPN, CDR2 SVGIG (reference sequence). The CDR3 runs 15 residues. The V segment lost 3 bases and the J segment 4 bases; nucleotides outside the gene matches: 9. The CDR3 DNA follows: TGTGCCTGGAGCTCAAATAGCGGGGCCCCAGATACGCAGTATTTT. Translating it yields CAWSSNSGAPDTQYF.

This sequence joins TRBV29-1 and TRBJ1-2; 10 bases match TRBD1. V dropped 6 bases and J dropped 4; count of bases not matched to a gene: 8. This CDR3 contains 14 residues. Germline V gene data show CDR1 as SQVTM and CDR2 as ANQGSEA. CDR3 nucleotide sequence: TGCAGCGTCATACGACAGGGGGCAAGCTATGGCTACACCTTC. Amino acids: CSVIRQGASYGYTF.

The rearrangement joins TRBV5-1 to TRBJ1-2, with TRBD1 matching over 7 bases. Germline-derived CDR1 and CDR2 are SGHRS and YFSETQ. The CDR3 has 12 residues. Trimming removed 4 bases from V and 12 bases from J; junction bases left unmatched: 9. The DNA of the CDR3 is TGCGCCAGCAGCGCCGGGACAGCGAATAACACCTTC. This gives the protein CASSAGTANNTF.

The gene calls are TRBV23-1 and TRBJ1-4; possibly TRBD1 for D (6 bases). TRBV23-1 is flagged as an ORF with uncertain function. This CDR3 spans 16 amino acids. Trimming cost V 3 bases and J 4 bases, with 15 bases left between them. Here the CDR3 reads CASSHNEGGDNEKLFF. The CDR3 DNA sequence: TGCGCCAGCAGTCACAACGAAGGGGGAGATAATGAAAAACTGTTTTTT.

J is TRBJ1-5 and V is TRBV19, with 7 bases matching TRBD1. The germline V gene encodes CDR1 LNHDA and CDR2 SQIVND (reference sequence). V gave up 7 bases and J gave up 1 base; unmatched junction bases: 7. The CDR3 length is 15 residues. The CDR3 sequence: CASTSRGQSNQPQHF. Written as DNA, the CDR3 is TGTGCCAGTACATCACGGGGACAGAGCAATCAGCCCCAGCATTTT.

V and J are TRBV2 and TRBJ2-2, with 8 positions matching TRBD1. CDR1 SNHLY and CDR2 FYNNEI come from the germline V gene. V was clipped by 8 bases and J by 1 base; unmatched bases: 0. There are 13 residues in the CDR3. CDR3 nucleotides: TGTGCCAGCGGACAGGGGAACACCGGGGAGCTGTTTTTT. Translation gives CASGQGNTGELFF.

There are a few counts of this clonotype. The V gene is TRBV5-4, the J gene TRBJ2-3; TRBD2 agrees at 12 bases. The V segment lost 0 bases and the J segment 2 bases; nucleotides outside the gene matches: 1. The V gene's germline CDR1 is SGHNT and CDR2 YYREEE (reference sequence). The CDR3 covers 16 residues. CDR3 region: CASSLGLAGVTDTQYF. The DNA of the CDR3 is TGTGCCAGCAGCTTGGGACTAGCGGGGGTCACAGATACGCAGTATTTT.

The CDR3 here is CASSLRVRGAVRQPQHF. The CDR3 DNA follows: TGTGCCAGCAGCCTTAGGGTTCGGGGGGCGGTAAGACAGCCCCAGCATTTT. The chain recombines TRBV9 with TRBJ1-5, with D tentatively TRBD1 (6 bases). Trimming removed 4 bases at V and 7 bases at J, with 24 bases between. The germline V gene has CDR1 SGDLS and CDR2 YYNGEE. The CDR3 is made up of 17 amino acids.

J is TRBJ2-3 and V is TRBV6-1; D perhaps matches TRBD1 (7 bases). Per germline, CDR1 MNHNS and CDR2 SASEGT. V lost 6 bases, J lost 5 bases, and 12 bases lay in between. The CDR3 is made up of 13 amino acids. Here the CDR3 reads CASSRGTEDTQYF. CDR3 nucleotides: TGTGCCAGCAGCCGCGGGACAGAAGATACGCAGTATTTT.

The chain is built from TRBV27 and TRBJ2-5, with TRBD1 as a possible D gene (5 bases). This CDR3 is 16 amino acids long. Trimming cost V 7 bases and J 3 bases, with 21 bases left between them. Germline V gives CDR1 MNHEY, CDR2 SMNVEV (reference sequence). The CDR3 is CASNFMAGFYEETQYF. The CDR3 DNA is TGTGCCAGCAATTTCATGGCAGGGTTTTATGAAGAGACCCAGTACTTC.

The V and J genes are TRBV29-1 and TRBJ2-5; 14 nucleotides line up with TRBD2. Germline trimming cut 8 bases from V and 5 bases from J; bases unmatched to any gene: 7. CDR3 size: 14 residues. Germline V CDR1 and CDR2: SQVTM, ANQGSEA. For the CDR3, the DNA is TGCAGCTTCCGACTAGCGGGGGGGCCGGAGACCCAGTACTTC. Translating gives CSFRLAGGPETQYF.

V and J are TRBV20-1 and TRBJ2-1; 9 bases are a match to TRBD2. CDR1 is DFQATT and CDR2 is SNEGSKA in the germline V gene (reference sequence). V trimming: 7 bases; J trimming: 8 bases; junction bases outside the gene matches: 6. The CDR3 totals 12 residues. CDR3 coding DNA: TGCAGTGGCAGTAGCGGGGGTGATGAGCAGTTCTTC. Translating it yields CSGSSGGDEQFF.

The CDR3 sequence is CSARGPAYNQPQHF. CDR3 sequence (DNA): TGCAGTGCTAGAGGACCAGCATACAATCAGCCCCAGCATTTT. The chain is built from TRBV20-1 and TRBJ1-5; D unclear. The V end lost 1 base, the J end lost 3 bases, and 10 bases lay between the germline ends. Looked up from germline, CDR1 is DFQATT and CDR2 is SNEGSKA (reference sequence). The CDR3 has 14 residues.

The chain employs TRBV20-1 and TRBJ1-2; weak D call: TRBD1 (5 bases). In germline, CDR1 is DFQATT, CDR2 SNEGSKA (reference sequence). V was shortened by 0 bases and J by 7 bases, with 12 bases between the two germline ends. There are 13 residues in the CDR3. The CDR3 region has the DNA TGCAGTGCTAGAGACTCCTCACAGGTTGGCTACACCTTC. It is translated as CSARDSSQVGYTF.

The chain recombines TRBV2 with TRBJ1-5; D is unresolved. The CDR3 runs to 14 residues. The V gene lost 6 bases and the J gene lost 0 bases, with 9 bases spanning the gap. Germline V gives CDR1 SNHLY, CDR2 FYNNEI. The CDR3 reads CASSDWGSNQPQHF. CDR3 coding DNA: TGTGCCAGCAGCGACTGGGGTAGCAATCAGCCCCAGCATTTT. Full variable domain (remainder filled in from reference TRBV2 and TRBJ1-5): EPEVTQTPSHQVTQMGQEVILRCVPISNHLYFYWYRQILGQKVEFLVSFYNNEISEKSEIFDDQFSVERPDGSNFTLKIRSTKLEDSAMYFCASSDWGSNQPQHFGDGTRLSIL.

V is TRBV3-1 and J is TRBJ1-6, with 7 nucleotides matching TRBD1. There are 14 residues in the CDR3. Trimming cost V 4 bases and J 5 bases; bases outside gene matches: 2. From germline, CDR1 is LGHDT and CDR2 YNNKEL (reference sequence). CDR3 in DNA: TGTGCCAGCAGCCTTGGGACAGATAATTCACCCCTCCACTTT. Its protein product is CASSLGTDNSPLHF.

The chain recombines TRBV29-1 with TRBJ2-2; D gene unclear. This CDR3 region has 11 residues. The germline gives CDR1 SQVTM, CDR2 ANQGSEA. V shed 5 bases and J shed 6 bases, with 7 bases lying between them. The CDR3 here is CSVRNSGELFF. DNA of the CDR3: TGCAGCGTTCGAAACTCCGGGGAGCTGTTTTTT.

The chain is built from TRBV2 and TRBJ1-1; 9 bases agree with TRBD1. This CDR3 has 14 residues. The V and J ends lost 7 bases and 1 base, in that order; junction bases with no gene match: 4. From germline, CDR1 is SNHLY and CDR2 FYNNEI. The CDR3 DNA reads TGTGCCAGCAAACAGGGGGCTGGGAACACTGAAGCTTTCTTT. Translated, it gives CASKQGAGNTEAFF.

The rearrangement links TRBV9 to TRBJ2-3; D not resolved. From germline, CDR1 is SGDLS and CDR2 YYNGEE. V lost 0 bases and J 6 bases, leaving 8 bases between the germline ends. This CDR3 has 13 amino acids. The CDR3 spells CASSVDVGDTQYF. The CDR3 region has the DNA TGTGCCAGCAGCGTAGATGTGGGGGATACGCAGTATTTT.

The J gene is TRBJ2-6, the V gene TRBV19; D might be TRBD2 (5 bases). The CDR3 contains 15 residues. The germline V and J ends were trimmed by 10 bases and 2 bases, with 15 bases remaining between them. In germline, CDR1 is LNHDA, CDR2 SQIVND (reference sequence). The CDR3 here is CATSIARAGANVLTF. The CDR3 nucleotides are TGTGCCACCTCTATTGCGAGGGCTGGGGCCAACGTCCTGACTTTC.

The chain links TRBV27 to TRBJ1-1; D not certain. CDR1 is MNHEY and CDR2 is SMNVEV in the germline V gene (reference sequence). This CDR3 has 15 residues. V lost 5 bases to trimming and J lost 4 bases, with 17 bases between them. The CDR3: CASSPRRPTGTEAFF. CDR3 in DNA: TGTGCCAGCAGTCCTCGTCGACCTACGGGCACTGAAGCTTTCTTT.

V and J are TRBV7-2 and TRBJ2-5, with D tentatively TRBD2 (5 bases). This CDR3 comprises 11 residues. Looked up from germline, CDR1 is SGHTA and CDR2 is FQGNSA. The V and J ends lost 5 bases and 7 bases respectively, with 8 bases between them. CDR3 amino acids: CASSLRGTQYF. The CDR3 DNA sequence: TGTGCCAGCAGCCTTCGGGGGACCCAGTACTTC.

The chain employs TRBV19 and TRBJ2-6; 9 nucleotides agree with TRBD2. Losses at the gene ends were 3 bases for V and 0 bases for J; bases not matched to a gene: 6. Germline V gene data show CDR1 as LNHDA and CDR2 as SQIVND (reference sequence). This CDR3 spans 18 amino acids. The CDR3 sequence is CASSIASGVPSGANVLTF. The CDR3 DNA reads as TGTGCCAGTAGTATCGCTAGCGGGGTTCCCTCTGGGGCCAACGTCCTGACTTTC.

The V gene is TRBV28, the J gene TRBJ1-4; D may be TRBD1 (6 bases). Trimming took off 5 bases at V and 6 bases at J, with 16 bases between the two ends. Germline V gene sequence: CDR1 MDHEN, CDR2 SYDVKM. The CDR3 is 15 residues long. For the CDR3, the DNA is TGTGCCAGCAGTCCAAGGGGGACGAGCGATGAAAAACTGTTTTTT. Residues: CASSPRGTSDEKLFF. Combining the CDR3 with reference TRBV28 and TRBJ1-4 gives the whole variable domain DVKVTQSSRYLVKRTGEKVFLECVQDMDHENMFWYRQDPGLGLRLIYFSYDVKMKEKGDIPEGYSVSREKKERFSLILESASTNQTSMYLCASSPRGTSDEKLFFGSGTQLSVL.

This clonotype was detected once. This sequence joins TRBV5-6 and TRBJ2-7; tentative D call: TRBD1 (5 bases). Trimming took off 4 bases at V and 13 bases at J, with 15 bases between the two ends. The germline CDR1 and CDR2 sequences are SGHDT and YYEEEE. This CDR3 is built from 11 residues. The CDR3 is CASSLDSVTYF. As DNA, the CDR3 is TGTGCCAGCAGCCTAGACAGCGTGACTTACTTC.

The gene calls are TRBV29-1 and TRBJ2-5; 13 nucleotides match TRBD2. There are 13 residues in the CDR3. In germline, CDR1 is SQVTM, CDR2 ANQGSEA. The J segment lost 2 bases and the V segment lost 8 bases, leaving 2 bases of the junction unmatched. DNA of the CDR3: TGCAGCACTAGCGGGGGGGATCAAGAGACCCAGTACTTC. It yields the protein CSTSGGDQETQYF.